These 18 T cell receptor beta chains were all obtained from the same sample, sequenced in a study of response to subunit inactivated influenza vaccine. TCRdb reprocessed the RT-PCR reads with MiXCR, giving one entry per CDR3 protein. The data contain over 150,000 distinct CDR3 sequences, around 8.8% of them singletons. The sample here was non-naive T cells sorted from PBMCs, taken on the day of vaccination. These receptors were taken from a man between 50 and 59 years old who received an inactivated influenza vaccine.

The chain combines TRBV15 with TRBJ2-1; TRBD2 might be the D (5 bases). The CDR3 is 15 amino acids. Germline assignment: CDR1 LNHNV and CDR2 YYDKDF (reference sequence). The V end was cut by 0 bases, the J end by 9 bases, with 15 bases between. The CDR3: CATSRDLEARGEQFF. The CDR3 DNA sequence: TGTGCCACCAGCAGAGATCTAGAAGCTCGGGGTGAGCAGTTCTTC.

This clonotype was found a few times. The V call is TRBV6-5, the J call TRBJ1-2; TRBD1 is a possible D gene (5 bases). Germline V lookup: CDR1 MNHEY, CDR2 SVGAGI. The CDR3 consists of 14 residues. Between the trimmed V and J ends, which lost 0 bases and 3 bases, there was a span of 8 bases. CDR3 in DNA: TGTGCCAGCAGTTACTCCTCGGGGGACTATGGCTACACCTTC. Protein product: CASSYSSGDYGYTF.

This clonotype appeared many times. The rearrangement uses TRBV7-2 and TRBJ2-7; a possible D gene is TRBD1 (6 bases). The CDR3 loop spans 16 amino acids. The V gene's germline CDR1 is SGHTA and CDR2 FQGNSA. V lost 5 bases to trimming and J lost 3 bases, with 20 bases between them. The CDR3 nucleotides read TGTGCCAGCAGCACATCACCGGGACAAGACCTCTACGAGCAGTACTTC. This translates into CASSTSPGQDLYEQYF.

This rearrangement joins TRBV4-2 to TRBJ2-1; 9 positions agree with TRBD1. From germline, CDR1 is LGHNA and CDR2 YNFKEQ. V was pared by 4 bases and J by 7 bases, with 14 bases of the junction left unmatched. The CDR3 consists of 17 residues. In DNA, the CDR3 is TGTGCCAGCAGCCCAACGGTAACCGGGACAGGGAGGAATGAGCAGTTCTTC. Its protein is CASSPTVTGTGRNEQFF.

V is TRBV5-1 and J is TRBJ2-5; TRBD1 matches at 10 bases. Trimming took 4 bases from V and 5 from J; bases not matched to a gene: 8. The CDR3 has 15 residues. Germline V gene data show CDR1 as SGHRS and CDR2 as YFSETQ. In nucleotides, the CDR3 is TGCGCCAGCAGCGCACGACAGGGGGCGGGGGAGACCCAGTACTTC. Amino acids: CASSARQGAGETQYF.

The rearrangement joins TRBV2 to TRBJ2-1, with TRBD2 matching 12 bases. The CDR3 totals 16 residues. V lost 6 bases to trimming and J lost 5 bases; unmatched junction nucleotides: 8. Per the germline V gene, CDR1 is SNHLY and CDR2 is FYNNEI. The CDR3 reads CASSPGTSGRDNEQFF. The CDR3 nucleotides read TGTGCCAGCAGCCCCGGGACTAGCGGGCGGGACAATGAGCAGTTCTTC.

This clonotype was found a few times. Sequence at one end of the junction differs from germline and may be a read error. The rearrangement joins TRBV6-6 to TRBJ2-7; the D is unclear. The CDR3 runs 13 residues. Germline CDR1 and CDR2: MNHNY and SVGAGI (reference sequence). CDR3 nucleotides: TGTGCCAGCACTTACGGGCCGCTCTACGAGCAGTACTTC. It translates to CASTYGPLYEQYF.

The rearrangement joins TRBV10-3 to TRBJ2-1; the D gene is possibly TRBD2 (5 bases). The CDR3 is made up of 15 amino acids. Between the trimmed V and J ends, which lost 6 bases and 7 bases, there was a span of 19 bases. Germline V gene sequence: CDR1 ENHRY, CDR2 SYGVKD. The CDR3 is CAISGSGKTRNEQFF. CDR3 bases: TGTGCCATCAGCGGATCCGGGAAAACGCGGAATGAGCAGTTCTTC.

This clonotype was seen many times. CDR3 residues: CATSDSRRIEARNEQFF. In DNA form, the CDR3 reads TGTGCCACCAGTGACTCCCGGAGGATTGAGGCCCGTAATGAGCAGTTCTTC. This chain uses TRBV24-1 with TRBJ2-1; maybe TRBD2 (5 bases). The CDR3 covers 17 residues. V was clipped by 4 bases and J by 7 bases, with 22 bases between them. Germline lookup yields CDR1 KGHDR and CDR2 SFDVKD.

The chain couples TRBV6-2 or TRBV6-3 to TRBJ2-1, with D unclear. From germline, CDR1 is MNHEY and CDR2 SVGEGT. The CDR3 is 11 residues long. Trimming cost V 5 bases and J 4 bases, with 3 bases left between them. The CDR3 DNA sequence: TGTGCCAGCAGTAAGTACAATGAGCAGTTCTTC. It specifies CASSKYNEQFF.

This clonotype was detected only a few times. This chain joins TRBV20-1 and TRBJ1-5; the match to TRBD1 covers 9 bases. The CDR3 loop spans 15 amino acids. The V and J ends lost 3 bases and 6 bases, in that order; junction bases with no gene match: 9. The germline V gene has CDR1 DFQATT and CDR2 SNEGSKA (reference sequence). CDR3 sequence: CSASAWTGVIQPQHF. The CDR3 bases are TGCAGTGCTAGCGCCTGGACAGGGGTAATTCAGCCCCAGCATTTT.

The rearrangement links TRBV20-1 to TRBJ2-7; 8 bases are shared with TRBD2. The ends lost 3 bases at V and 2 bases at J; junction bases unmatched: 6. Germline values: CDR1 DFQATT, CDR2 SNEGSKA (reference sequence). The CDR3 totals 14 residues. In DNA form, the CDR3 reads TGCAGTGCTAGTGGGACTAGGGAGCCCTACGAGCAGTACTTC. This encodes CSASGTREPYEQYF.

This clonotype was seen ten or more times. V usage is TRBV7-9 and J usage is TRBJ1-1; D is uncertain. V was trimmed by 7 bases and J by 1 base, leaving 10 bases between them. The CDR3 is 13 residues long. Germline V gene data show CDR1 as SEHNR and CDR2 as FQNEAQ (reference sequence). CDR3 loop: CASKHAGNTEAFF. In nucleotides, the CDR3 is TGTGCCAGCAAACACGCAGGGAACACTGAAGCTTTCTTT. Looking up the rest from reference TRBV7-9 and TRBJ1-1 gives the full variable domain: DTGVSQNPRHKITKRGQNVTFRCDPISEHNRLYWYRQTLGQGPEFLTYFQNEAQLEKSRLLSDRFSAERPKGSFSTLEIQRTEQGDSAMYLCASKHAGNTEAFFGQGTRLTVV.

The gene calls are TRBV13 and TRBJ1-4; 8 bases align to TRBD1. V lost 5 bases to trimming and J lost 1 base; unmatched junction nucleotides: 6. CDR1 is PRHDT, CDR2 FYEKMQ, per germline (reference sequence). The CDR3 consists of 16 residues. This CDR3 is CASSPGTGRTNEKLFF. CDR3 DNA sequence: TGTGCCAGCAGCCCCGGGACAGGCCGAACTAATGAAAAACTGTTTTTT.

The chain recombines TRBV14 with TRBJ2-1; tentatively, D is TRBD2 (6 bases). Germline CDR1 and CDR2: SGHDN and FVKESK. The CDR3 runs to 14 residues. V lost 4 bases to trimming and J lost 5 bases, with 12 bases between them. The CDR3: CASSLLGTDNEQFF. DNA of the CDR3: TGTGCCAGCAGCCTCCTAGGGACTGACAATGAGCAGTTCTTC.

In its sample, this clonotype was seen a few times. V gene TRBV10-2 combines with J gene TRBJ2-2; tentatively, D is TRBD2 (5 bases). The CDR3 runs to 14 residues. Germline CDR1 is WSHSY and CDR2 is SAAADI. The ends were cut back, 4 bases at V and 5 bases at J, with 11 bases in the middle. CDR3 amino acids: CASSVGVWTGELFF. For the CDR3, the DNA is TGCGCCAGCAGTGTCGGGGTGTGGACCGGGGAGCTGTTTTTT.

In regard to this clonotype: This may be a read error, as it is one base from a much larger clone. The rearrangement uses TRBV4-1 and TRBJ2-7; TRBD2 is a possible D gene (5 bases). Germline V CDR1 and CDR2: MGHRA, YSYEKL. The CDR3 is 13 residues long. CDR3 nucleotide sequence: TGCGCCAACAGCCAAGATAGAGGGTGGGAGCAGTACTTC. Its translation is CANSQDRGWEQYF.

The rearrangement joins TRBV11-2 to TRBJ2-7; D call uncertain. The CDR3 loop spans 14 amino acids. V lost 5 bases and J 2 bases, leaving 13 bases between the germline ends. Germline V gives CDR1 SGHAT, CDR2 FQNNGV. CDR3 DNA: TGTGCCAGCAGCGCATCAGAACCTCCCTACGAGCAGTACTTC. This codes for CASSASEPPYEQYF.